This T cell receptor (beta chain) was recorded in a study of blood T cells in healthy people across ages. The wider study: Per every two T cells, about one barcoded beta molecule was captured by template switching.

Healthy Russian Caucasian donors spanned ages roughly 6 to 100 years. Using a J-beta primer mix together with a sample-barcoded 5' primer, a second PCR was run for roughly 6 to 11 cycles. One entry per CDR3 protein results from TCRdb running MiXCR on the 5' RACE reads. The data show over 1,300,000 distinct CDR3 sequences, almost 60% seen once. Overall study results and limits: PBMCs left unsorted prevented a conclusive naive versus antigen-experienced comparison. Roughly linear declines in TCR beta diversity per million T cells occurred with age.

CDR3 size: 16 residues. Trimming took off 0 bases at V and 1 base at J, with 9 bases between the two ends. CDR1 is MNHEY, CDR2 SVGAGI, per germline. Points on this clonotype: The antigen remains undetermined.

This TCR was sampled from a man between 18 and 35 years old in good health. The sequenced material came from blood. The rearrangement links TRBV6-5 to TRBJ2-2; the D gene is possibly TRBD1 (6 bases). The CDR3, as DNA: TGTGCCAGCAGTTACTCGAGGGGGAGGAACACCGGGGAGCTGTTTTTT. Amino acids: CASSYSRGRNTGELFF.